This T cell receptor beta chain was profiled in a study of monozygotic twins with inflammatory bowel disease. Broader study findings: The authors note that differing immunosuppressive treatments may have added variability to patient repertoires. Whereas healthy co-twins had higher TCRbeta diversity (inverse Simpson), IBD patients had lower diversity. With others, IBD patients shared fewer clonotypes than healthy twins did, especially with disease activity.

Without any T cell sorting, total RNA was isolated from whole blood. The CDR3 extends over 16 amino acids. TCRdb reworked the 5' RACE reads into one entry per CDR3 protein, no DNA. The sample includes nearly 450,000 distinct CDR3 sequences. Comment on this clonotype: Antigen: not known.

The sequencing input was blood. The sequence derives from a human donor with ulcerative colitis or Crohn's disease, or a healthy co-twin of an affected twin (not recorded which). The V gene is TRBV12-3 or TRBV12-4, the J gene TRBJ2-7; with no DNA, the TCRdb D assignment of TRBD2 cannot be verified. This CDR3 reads CASSLGSGGPVDEQYF.